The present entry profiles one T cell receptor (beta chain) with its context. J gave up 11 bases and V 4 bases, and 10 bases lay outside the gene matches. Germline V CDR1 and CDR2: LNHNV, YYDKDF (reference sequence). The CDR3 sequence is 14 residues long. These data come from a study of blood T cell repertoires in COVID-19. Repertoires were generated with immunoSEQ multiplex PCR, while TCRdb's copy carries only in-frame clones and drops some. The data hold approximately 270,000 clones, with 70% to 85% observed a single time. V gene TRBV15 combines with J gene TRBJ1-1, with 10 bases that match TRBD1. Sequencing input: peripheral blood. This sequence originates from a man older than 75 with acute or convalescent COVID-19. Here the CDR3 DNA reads TGTGCCACCAGCAAACCGGGACAGGGGTCGTCGGCTTTCTTT. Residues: CATSKPGQGSSAFF.